A single T cell receptor (beta chain) is shown here with its context. The data belong to a study of blood T cell repertoires in COVID-19. Turning to the study itself: There were acute and convalescent COVID-19 samples, and they came from the United States, Italy and Spain.

This CDR3 is 11 amino acids long. The V gene lost 5 bases and the J gene lost 4 bases, with 5 bases spanning the gap. The protocol was immunoSEQ multiplex PCR, while the TCRdb copy is restricted to in-frame clones and leaves out a portion. The table records about 410,000 clones, 75% to 90% of them present only once. The chain joins TRBV12-3 or TRBV12-4 to TRBJ1-2, with D hard to call. The source is a woman aged 40-49 years with COVID-19, enrolled during active disease. Sequenced material: peripheral blood. CDR3 residues: CASSRSYGYTF. The CDR3 bases are TGTGCCAGCAGTCGTAGCTATGGCTACACCTTC.